This T cell receptor beta chain was retrieved from a study of T cell responses to AZD1222 COVID-19 vaccine. The study, taken as a whole, reports: Possibly, clonal diversity was underestimated; donors were largely white British and included more females. The CD4 TCRs associated with vaccination extended across spike and predominated at 160-218 and 743-854.

Trimming shortened V by 1 base and J by 4 bases, and 4 bases separated the two germline ends. This CDR3 has 13 amino acids. Repertoires were generated with immunoSEQ multiplex PCR, while TCRdb's copy carries only in-frame clones and drops some. The table shows 130,000 to 150,000 clones, with around 90% occurring only once. Comment on this clone: Its specificity is not known.

The receptor's source is an adult in good health. This sequence joins TRBV12-3 or TRBV12-4 and TRBJ1-4; the D is unclear. Here the sequenced sample was peripheral blood, taken on day 0 of AZD1222 vaccination. The CDR3 DNA reads TGTGCCAGCAGTTTAGTACTTAATGAAAAACTGTTTTTT. Translating gives CASSLVLNEKLFF.